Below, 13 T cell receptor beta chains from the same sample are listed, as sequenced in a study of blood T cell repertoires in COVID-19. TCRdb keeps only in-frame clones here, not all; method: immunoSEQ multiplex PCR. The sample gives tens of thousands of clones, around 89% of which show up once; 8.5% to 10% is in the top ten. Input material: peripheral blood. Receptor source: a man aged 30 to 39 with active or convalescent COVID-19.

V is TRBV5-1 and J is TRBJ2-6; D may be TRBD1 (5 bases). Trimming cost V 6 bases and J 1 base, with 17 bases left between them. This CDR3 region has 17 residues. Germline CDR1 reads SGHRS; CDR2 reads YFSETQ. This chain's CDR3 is CASTPFTDRSGANVLTF. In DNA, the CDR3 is TGCGCCAGCACCCCCTTTACAGACAGATCTGGGGCCAACGTCCTGACTTTC.

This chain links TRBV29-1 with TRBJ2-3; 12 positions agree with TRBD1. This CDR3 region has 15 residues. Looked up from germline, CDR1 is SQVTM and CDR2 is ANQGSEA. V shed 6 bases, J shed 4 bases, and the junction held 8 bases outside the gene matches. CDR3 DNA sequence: TGCAGCGTGGCCGGGGGGACAGGGGGCCCAGATACGCAGTATTTT. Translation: CSVAGGTGGPDTQYF.

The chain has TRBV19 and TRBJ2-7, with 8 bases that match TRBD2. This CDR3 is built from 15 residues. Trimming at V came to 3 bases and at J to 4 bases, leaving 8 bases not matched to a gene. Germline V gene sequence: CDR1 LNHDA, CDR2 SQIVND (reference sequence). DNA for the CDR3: TGTGCCAGTAGTATCGGCTCGGGGGGGTTTTACGAGCAGTACTTC. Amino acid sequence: CASSIGSGGFYEQYF.

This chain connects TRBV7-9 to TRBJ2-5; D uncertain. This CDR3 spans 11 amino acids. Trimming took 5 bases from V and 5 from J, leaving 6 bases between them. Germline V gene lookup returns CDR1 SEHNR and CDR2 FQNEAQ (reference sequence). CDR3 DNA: TGTGCCAGCAGCGAGGTTGAGACCCAGTACTTC. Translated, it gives CASSEVETQYF.

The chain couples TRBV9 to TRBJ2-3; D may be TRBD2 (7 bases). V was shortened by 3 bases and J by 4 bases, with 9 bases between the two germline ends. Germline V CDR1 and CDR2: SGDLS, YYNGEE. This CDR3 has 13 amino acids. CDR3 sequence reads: CASSGGGADTQYF. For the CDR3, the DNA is TGTGCCAGCAGCGGAGGGGGGGCAGATACGCAGTATTTT.

Here the CDR3 reads CASSNRVNTEAFF. The CDR3 DNA is TGTGCCAGCAGCAACAGAGTGAACACTGAAGCTTTCTTT. J is TRBJ1-1 and V is TRBV9; D not certain. The CDR3 contains 13 residues. Per the germline V gene, CDR1 is SGDLS and CDR2 is YYNGEE. Trimming took 4 bases from V and 0 from J, leaving 7 bases between them.

CDR3 sequence reads: CASFLGTGIHNEQFF. The CDR3 nucleotides are TGTGCCAGCTTCCTAGGGACAGGGATTCACAATGAGCAGTTCTTC. This chain links TRBV11-2 with TRBJ2-1, with 9 bases that match TRBD1. Germline V CDR1 and CDR2: SGHAT, FQNNGV. The CDR3 length is 15 residues. V shed 8 bases and J 5 bases; nucleotides not matched to a gene: 10. The variable domain in full, completed from reference TRBV11-2 and TRBJ2-1, reads EAGVAQSPRYKIIEKRQSVAFWCNPISGHATLYWYQQILGQGPKLLIQFQNNGVVDDSQLPKDRFSAERLKGVDSTLKIQPAKLEDSAVYLCASFLGTGIHNEQFFGPGTRLTVL.

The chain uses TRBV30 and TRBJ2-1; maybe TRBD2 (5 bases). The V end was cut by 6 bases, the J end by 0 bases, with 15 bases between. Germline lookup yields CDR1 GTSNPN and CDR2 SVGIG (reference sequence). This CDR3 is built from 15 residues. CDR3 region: CACRGGSVSYNEQFF. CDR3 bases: TGTGCCTGCCGAGGTGGGAGCGTCTCCTACAATGAGCAGTTCTTC.

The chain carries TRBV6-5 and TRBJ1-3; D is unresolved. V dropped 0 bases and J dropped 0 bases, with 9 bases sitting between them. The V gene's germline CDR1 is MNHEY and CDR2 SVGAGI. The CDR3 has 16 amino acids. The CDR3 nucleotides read TGTGCCAGCAGTTACTCTCGGGTACCCTCTGGAAACACCATATATTTT. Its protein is CASSYSRVPSGNTIYF.

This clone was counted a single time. CDR3 bases: TGTGCCAGCAGCCCCGGGGGACGGGACACTGAAGCTTTCTTT. Amino acids: CASSPGGRDTEAFF. The chain has TRBV4-2 and TRBJ1-1, with D possibly being TRBD1 (5 bases). Germline V lookup: CDR1 LGHNA, CDR2 YNFKEQ. The ends were cut back, 4 bases at V and 3 bases at J, with 12 bases in the middle. The CDR3 extends over 14 amino acids.

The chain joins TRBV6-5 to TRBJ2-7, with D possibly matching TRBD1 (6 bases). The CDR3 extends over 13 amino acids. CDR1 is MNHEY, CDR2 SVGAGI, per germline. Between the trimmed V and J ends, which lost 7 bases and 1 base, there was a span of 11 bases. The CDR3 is CASNMDSSYEQYF. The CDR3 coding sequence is TGTGCCAGCAATATGGACAGTTCCTACGAGCAGTACTTC.

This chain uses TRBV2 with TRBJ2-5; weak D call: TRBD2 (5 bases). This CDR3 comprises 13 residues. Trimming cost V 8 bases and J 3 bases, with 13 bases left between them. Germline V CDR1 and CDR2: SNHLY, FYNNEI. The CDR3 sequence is CASWVQEEETQYF. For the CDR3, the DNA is TGTGCCAGCTGGGTGCAGGAGGAAGAGACCCAGTACTTC. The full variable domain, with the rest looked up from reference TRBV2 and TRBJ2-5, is EPEVTQTPSHQVTQMGQEVILRCVPISNHLYFYWYRQILGQKVEFLVSFYNNEISEKSEIFDDQFSVERPDGSNFTLKIRSTKLEDSAMYFCASWVQEEETQYFGPGTRLLVL.

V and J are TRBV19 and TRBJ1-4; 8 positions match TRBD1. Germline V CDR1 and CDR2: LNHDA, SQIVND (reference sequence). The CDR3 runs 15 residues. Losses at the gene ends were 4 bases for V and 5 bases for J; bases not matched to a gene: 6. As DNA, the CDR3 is TGTGCCAGTAGTACGCCCGGGACAGGCAATGAAAAACTGTTTTTT. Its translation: CASSTPGTGNEKLFF.